This section outlines one T cell receptor beta chain sequence together with its context. With 8 bases clipped from V and 6 bases from J, the junction kept 5 bases outside the gene matches. Germline V gene lookup returns CDR1 MDHEN and CDR2 SYDVKM. CDR3 size: 13 residues. This entry comes from a study of blood T cell repertoires in COVID-19. The overall study: The samples span acute and convalescent COVID-19 from the United States, Italy and Spain. Sources were T cells, B-cell-depleted T cells, or PBMCs; the material itself was cDNA or gDNA.

In the original analysis: Counts of nucleated cells, estimated from reference gene primer amplification, were obtained. Generated by immunoSEQ multiplex PCR, the TCRdb table keeps only in-frame clones and is missing some. Clone size and V and J calls were adopted from that table, with D and trimming inferred from the DNA. This table has approximately 110,000 clones, over 75% appearing once. The sequencing input was peripheral blood. The sequence was collected from a man aged 70 or older with active or convalescent COVID-19. V usage is TRBV28 and J usage is TRBJ2-1; 9 bases are shared with TRBD2. This chain's CDR3 is CASVAGVSNEQFF. The CDR3 DNA reads as TGTGCCAGCGTAGCGGGAGTTAGCAATGAGCAGTTCTTC.